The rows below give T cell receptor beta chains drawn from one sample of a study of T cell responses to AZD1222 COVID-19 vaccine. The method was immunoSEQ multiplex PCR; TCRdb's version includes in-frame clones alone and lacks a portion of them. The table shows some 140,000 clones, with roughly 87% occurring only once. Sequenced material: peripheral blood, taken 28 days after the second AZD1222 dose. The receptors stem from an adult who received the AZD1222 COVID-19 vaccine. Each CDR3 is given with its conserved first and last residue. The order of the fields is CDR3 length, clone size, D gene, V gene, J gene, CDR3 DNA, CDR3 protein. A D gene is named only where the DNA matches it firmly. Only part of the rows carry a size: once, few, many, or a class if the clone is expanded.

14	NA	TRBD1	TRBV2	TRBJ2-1	TGTGCCAGCAGTGAAAGGACAGGGAATTATGAGCAGTTCTTC	CASSERTGNYEQFF
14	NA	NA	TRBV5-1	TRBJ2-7	TGCGCCAGCAGCTTCGACGGAACGGCCTACGAGCAGTACTTC	CASSFDGTAYEQYF
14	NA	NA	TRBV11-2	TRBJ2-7	TGTGCCAGCAGCCGTCAGTTGAAAAAGTACGAGCAGTACTTC	CASSRQLKKYEQYF
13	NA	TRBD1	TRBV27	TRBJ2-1	TGTGCCACCTCCGGGACAGGATACAATGAGCAGTTCTTC	CATSGTGYNEQFF
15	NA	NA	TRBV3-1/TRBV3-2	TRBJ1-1	TGTGCCAGCAGCCAACGAGGCCAGGTGGACACTGAAGCTTTCTTT	CASSQRGQVDTEAFF
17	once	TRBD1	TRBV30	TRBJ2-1	TGTGCCTCACAACAATACAGGACAGGGAAAATCTACAATGAGCAGTTCTTC	CASQQYRTGKIYNEQFF
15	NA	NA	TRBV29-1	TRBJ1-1	TGCAGCGTTGAAGTTCCCGGGACCCTTAACACTGAAGCTTTCTTT	CSVEVPGTLNTEAFF
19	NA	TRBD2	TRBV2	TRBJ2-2	TGTGCCAGCAGCCAACTGGGACTAGCGGAGGGGTCGGACACCGGGGAGCTGTTTTTT	CASSQLGLAEGSDTGELFF
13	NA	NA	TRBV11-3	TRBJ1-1	TGTGCCAGCAGCCCCCGTCTGAACACTGAAGCTTTCTTT	CASSPRLNTEAFF
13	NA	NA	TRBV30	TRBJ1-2	TGTGCCTGGAGCGGGGGGGGGAACTATGGCTACACCTTC	CAWSGGGNYGYTF
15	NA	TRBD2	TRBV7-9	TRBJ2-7	TGTGCCAGCAGCTTAGGACTAGCGGGGGTCTACGAGCAGTACTTC	CASSLGLAGVYEQYF
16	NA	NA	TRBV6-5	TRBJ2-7	TGTGCCAGCAGTTACTCGGTGGGCAGGGTAAACTACGAGCAGTACTTC	CASSYSVGRVNYEQYF
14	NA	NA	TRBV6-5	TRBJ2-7	TGTGCCAGCAGTCCCCGGACAGTATCCTACGAGCAGTACTTC	CASSPRTVSYEQYF
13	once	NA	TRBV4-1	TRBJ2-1	TGCGCCAGCAGCCAAGATCGAGGGACACAGCAGTTCTTC	CASSQDRGTQQFF
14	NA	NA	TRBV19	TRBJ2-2	TGTGCCAGTAGTATTACAGGAGGGGGCGGGGAGCTGTTTTTT	CASSITGGGGELFF
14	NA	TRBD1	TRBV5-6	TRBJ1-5	TGTGCCAGCAGCGGGACAGGGGGCAATCAGCCCCAGCATTTT	CASSGTGGNQPQHF
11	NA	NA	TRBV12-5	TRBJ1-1	TGTGCTAGTGGTTTGGGGGGTGAAGCTTTCTTT	CASGLGGEAFF
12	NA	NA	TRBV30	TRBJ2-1	TGTGCCTGGAGTGTACTACAGAGTGAGCAGTTCTTC	CAWSVLQSEQFF
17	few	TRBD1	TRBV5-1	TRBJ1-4	TGCGCCAGCAGCCCTGGGGTCAGGGGGTTCACTAATGAAAAACTGTTTTTT	CASSPGVRGFTNEKLFF
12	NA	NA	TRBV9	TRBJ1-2	TGTGCCAGCAGCGCGACAGTCTATGGCTACACCTTC	CASSATVYGYTF
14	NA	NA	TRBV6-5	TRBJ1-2	TGTGCCAGCAGTTACTCGAGGGCTGGAGATGGCTACACCTTC	CASSYSRAGDGYTF
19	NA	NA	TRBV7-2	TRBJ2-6	TGTGCCAGCAGTTTAAGGTCCGGGGGCGGGTACTCTGGGGCCAACGTCCTGACTTTC	CASSLRSGGGYSGANVLTF
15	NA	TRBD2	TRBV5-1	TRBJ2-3	TGCGCCAGCAGCAGAAGCGGGACTCGCACAGATACGCAGTATTTT	CASSRSGTRTDTQYF
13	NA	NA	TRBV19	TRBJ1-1	TGTGCCAGTAGTGGACTGTCGAACACTGAAGCTTTCTTT	CASSGLSNTEAFF
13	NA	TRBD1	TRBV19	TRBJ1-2	TGTGCCAGTAGACCCGGGACAGCCTATGGCTACACCTTC	CASRPGTAYGYTF
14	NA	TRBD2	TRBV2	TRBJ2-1	TGTGCCAGCGGGATAGCGGGAGGGGGCGTTGAGCAGTTCTTC	CASGIAGGGVEQFF
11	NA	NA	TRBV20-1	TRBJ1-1	TGCAGTGCTAGAGTTGCGACTGAAGCTTTCTTT	CSARVATEAFF
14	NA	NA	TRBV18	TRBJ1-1	TGTGCCAGCTCACTGCGACAGCGTCTCCCTGAAGCTTTCTTT	CASSLRQRLPEAFF
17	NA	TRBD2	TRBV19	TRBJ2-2	TGTGCCAGTAGTATCGGCCTAGCGGGAGGTTATCCCGGGGAGCTGTTTTTT	CASSIGLAGGYPGELFF
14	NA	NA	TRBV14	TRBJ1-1	TGTGCCAGCAGCCCTGCGACAGGTACAGTAGAAGCTTTCTTT	CASSPATGTVEAFF
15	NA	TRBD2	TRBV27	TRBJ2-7	TGTGCCAGCAGGAGACTAGCGGGAGGACTCTACGAGCAGTACTTC	CASRRLAGGLYEQYF
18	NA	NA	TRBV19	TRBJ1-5	TGTGCCAGTAGTATCTTCCCTCCCCGGGTCCCCAGATTTCAGCCCCAGCATTTT	CASSIFPPRVPRFQPQHF
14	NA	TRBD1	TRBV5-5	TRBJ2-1	TGTGCCAGCAGCAAGGGACAGGGAGGCAATGAGCAGTTCTTC	CASSKGQGGNEQFF
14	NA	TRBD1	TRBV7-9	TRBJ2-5	TGTGCCAGCAGCTCGCTGGACAGGGAAGAGACCCAGTACTTC	CASSSLDREETQYF
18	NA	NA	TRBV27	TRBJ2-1	TGTGCCAGCAGTTTAAGTCTAGCCAAACTGAGCTCCTACAATGAGCAGTTCTTC	CASSLSLAKLSSYNEQFF
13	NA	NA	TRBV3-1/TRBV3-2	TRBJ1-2	TGTGCCAGCAGCCAAGATGTCAGCTATGGCTACACCTTC	CASSQDVSYGYTF
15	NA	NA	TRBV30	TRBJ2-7	TGTGCCTGGAGTAGGGGACCGCCGAACTCCTACGAGCAGTACTTC	CAWSRGPPNSYEQYF
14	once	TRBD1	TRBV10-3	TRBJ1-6	TGTGCCATCAGGTTGGGACAGGGGAACTCACCCCTCCACTTT	CAIRLGQGNSPLHF
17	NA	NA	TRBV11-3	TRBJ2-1	TGTGCCAGCAGCGGCCCTCGAGCGGGCAGTTCCTACAATGAGCAGTTCTTC	CASSGPRAGSSYNEQFF
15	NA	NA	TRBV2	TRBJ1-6	TGTGCCAGCAGACCGCAGGACCACATTAATTCACCCCTCCACTTT	CASRPQDHINSPLHF
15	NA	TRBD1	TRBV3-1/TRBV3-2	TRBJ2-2	TGTGCCAGCAGCCAAGTCCCCACAGGGGCCGGGGAGCTGTTTTTT	CASSQVPTGAGELFF
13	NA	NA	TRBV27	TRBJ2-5	TGTGCCAGCAGCGGGGTGACGCAAGAGACCCAGTACTTC	CASSGVTQETQYF
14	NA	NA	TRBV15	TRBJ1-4	TGTGCCACCACCCCAGGTGCAACCGATGAAAAACTGTTTTTT	CATTPGATDEKLFF
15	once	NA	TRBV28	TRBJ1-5	TGTGCCAGCAGTTCGTCAGGGGCGGGCAATCAGCCCCAGCATTTT	CASSSSGAGNQPQHF
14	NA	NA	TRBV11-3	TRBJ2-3	TGTGCCAGCAGCTTAGGTCAGGGGACAGATACGCAGTATTTT	CASSLGQGTDTQYF
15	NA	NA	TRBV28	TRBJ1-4	TGTGCCACCGCGCTGGGGGTTGCAACTAATGAAAAACTGTTTTTT	CATALGVATNEKLFF
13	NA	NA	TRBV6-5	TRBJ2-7	TGTGCCAGCAAGAAGACTAGGGATTACGAGCAGTACTTC	CASKKTRDYEQYF
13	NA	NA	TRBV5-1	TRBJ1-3	TGCGCCAGCAGCCCTGGGACATCTCGCACCATATATTTT	CASSPGTSRTIYF
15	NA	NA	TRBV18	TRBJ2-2	TGTGCCAGCTCCCCGGCAGGGGATAACACCGGGGAGCTGTTTTTT	CASSPAGDNTGELFF
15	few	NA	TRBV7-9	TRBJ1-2	TGTGCCAGCAGCCTCACGGAACAGAGTAACTATGGCTACACCTTC	CASSLTEQSNYGYTF
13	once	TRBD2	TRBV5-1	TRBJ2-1	TGCGCCAGCAGCTGGGAACTAGCGGCTGAGCAGTTCTTC	CASSWELAAEQFF
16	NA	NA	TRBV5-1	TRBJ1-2	TGCGCCAGCAGCTTAAGGTCGACCCCGGAAGCCTATGGCTACACCTTC	CASSLRSTPEAYGYTF
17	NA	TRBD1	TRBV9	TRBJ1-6	TGTGCCAGCAGCGTAGCTCCCAGGACAGGGTTTCTTTCACCCCTCCACTTT	CASSVAPRTGFLSPLHF
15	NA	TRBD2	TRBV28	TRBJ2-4	TGTGCCAGCAGTGGGGGACTAGCGGGATTAAACATTCAGTACTTC	CASSGGLAGLNIQYF
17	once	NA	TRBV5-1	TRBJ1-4	TGCGCCAGCAGCGCGCGGCCAATACAGGGCACTAATGAAAAACTGTTTTTT	CASSARPIQGTNEKLFF
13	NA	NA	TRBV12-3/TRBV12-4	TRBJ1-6	TGTGCCAGCAGACAGGGTATAGGCTCACCCCTCCACTTT	CASRQGIGSPLHF
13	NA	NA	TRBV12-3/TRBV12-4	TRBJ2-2	TGTGCCAGCAGTAGGTGGGAGTCCGGGGAGCTGTTTTTT	CASSRWESGELFF
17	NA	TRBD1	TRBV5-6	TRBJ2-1	TGTGCCAGCAGCCTAGGAAGTGGTGGGACAGCCTACAATGAGCAGTTCTTC	CASSLGSGGTAYNEQFF
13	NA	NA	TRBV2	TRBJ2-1	TGTGCCAGTGGGAGTCGTCGGGACAATGAGCAGTTCTTC	CASGSRRDNEQFF
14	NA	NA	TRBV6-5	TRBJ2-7	TGTGCCAGCAGTCCCAGAGAGGGGAGCTACGAGCAGTACTTC	CASSPREGSYEQYF